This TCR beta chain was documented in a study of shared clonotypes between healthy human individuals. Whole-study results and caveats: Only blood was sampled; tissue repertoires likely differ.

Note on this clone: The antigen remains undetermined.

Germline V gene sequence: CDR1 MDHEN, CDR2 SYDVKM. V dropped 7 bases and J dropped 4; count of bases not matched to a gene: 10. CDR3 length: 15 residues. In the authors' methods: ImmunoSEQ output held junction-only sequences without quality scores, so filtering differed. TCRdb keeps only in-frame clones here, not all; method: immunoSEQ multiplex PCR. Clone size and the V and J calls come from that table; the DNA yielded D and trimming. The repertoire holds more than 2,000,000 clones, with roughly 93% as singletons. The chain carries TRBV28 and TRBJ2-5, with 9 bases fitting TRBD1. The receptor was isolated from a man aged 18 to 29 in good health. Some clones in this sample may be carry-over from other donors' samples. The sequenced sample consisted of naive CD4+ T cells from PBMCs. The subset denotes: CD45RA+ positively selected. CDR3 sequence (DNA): TGTGCCAGCACTCCCGGGGACAGGGTAGGAGAGACCCAGTACTTC. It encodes CASTPGDRVGETQYF.